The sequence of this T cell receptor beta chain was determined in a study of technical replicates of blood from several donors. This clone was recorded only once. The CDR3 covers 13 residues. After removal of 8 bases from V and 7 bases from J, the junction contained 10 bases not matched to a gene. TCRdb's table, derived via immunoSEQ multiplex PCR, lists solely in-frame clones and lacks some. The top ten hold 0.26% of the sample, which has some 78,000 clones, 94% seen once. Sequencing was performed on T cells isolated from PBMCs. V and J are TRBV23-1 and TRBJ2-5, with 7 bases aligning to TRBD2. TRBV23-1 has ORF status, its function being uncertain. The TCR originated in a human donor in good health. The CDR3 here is CASPRPERGTQYF. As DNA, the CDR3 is TGCGCCAGCCCTAGACCCGAGCGGGGGACCCAGTACTTC.